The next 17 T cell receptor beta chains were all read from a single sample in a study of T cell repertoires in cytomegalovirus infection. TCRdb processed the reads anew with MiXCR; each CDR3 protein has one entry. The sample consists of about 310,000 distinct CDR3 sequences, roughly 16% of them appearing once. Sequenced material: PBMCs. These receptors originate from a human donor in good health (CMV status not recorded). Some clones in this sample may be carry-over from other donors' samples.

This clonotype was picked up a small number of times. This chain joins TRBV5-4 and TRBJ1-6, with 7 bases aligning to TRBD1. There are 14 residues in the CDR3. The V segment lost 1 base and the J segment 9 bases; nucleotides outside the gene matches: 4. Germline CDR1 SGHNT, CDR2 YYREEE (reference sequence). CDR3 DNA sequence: TGTGCCAGCAGCTTGATGCAGGGGGGTTCACCCCTCCACTTT. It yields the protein CASSLMQGGSPLHF.

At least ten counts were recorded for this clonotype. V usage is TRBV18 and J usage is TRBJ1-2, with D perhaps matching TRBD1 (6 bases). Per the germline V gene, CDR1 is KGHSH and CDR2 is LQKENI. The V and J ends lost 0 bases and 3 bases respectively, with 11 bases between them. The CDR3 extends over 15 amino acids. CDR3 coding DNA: TGTGCCAGCTCACCACCGACGGAGGGGGACTATGGCTACACCTTC. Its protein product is CASSPPTEGDYGYTF.

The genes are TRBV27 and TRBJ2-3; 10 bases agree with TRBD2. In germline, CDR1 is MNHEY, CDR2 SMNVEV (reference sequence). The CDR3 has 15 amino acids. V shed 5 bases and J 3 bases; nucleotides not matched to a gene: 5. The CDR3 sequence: CASSPLAGATDTQYF. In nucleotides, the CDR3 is TGTGCCAGCAGTCCGCTAGCGGGGGCGACAGATACGCAGTATTTT.

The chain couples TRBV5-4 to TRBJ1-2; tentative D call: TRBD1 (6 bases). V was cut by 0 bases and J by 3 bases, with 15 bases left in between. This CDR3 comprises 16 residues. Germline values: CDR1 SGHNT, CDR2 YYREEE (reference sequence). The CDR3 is CASSLETGLGDYGYTF. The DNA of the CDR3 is TGTGCCAGCAGCTTGGAGACAGGCCTAGGGGACTATGGCTACACCTTC.

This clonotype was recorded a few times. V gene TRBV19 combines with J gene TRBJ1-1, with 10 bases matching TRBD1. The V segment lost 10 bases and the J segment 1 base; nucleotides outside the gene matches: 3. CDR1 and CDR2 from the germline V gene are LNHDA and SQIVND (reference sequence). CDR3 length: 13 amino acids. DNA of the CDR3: TGTGCCACTTGGGACAGGGGGAACACTGAAGCTTTCTTT. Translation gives CATWDRGNTEAFF.

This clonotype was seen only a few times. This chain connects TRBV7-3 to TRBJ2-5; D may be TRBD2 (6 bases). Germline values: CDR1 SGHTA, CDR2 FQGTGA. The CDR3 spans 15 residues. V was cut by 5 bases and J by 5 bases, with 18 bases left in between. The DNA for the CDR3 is TGTGCCAGCAGCAGGGTAGCGGACCCAGCGGAGACCCAGTACTTC. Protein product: CASSRVADPAETQYF.

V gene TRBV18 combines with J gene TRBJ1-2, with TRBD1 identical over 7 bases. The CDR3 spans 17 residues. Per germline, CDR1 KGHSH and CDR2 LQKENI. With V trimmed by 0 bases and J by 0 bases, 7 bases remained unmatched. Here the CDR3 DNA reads TGTGCCAGCTCACCACCGTCGGGACAGAGCTCTAACTATGGCTACACCTTC. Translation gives CASSPPSGQSSNYGYTF. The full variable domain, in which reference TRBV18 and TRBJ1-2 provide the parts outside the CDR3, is NAGVMQNPRHLVRRRGQEARLRCSPMKGHSHVYWYRQLPEEGLKFMVYLQKENIIDESGMPKERFSAEFPKEGPSILRIQQVVRGDSAAYFCASSPPSGQSSNYGYTFGSGTRLTVV.

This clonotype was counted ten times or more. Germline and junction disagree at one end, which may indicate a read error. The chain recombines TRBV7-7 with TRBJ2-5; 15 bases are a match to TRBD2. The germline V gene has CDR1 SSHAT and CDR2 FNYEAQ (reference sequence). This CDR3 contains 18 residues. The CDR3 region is CASSSGTGTSGGKETQYF. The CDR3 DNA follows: TGTGCTAGCAGCTCAGGAACCGGGACTAGCGGGGGGAAGGAGACCCAGTACTTC.

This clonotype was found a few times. The CDR3 loop reads CASSLSGTGAEKLFF. The DNA for the CDR3 is TGCGCCAGCAGTTTATCCGGGACAGGGGCGGAAAAACTGTTTTTT. The chain has TRBV4-3 and TRBJ1-4; 10 positions match TRBD1. V lost 6 bases and J lost 8; bases outside the gene matches: 9. This CDR3 has 15 residues. CDR1 is LGHNA and CDR2 is YSLEER in the germline V gene.

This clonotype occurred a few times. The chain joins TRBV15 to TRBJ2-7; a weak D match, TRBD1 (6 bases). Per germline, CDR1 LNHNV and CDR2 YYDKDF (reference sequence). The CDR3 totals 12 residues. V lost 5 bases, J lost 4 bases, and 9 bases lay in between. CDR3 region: CATSEQGYEQYF. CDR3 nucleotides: TGTGCCACCAGCGAACAGGGTTACGAGCAGTACTTC. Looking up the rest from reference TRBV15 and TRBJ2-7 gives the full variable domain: DAMVIQNPRYQVTQFGKPVTLSCSQTLNHNVMYWYQQKSSQAPKLLFHYYDKDFNNEADTPDNFQSRRPNTSFCFLDIRSPGLGDTAMYLCATSEQGYEQYFGPGTRLTVT.

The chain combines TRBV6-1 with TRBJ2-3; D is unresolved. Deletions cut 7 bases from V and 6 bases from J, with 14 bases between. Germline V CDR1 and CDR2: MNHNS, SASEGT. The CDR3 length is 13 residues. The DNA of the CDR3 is TGTGCCAGCACCCCTACCGGGCGGGATACGCAGTATTTT. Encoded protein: CASTPTGRDTQYF.

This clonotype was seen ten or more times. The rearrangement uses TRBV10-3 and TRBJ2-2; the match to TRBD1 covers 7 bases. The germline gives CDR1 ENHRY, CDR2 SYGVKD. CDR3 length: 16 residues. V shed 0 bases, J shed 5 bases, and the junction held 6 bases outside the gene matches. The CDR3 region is CAISESTGTETGELFF. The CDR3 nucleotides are TGTGCCATCAGTGAGTCGACAGGGACGGAAACCGGGGAGCTGTTTTTT.

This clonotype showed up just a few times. The CDR3 is CASSLGAPGRGTEAFF. CDR3 sequence (DNA): TGCGCCAGCAGCTTGGGAGCCCCGGGCCGGGGCACTGAAGCTTTCTTT. V is TRBV5-1 and J is TRBJ1-1; D gene unclear. The CDR3 has 16 amino acids. Trimming took off 0 bases at V and 4 bases at J, with 16 bases between the two ends. CDR1 and CDR2 from the germline V gene are SGHRS and YFSETQ.

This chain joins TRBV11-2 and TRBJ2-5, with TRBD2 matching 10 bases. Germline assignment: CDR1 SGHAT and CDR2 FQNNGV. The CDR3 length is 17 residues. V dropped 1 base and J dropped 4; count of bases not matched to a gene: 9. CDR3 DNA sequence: TGTGCCAGCAGCTTAGGTCCGTGGCCTAGCGGGGGAGAGACCCAGTACTTC. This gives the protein CASSLGPWPSGGETQYF.

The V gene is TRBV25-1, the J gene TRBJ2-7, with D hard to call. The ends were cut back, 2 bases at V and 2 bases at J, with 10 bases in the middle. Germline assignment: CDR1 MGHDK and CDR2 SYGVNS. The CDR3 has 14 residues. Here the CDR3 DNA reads TGTGCCAGCAGTGAAAGTCACGGAGCCTACGAGCAGTACTTC. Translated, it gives CASSESHGAYEQYF.

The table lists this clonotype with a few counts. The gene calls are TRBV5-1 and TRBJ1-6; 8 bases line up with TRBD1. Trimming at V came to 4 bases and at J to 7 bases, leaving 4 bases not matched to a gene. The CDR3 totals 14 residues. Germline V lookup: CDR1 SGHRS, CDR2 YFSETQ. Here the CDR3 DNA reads TGCGCCAGCAGCCTACGGGACAGGAATTCACCCCTCCACTTT. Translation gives CASSLRDRNSPLHF.

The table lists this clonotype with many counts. The CDR3 protein is CASSLLAGAYNEQFF. The DNA of the CDR3 is TGTGCCAGCAGCTTATTAGCGGGGGCTTACAATGAGCAGTTCTTC. This chain joins TRBV7-2 and TRBJ2-1; the match to TRBD2 covers 9 bases. CDR1 SGHTA and CDR2 FQGNSA come from the germline V gene. This CDR3 is 15 amino acids long. V shed 2 bases and J 4 bases; nucleotides not matched to a gene: 3.